This T cell receptor beta chain was captured by sequencing in a study of T cells after yellow fever vaccination. This clonotype was counted a few times. Germline V CDR1 and CDR2: SEHNR, FQNEAQ (reference sequence). V was shortened by 5 bases and J by 2 bases, with 9 bases between the two germline ends. The CDR3 covers 14 residues. From the 5' RACE reads, TCRdb called clonotypes with MiXCR, one entry per CDR3 protein. This sample has more than 350,000 distinct CDR3 sequences, with around a tenth found just once. The chain couples TRBV7-9 to TRBJ1-4; no reliable D call. The sample in question was PBMCs, obtained on the day of the first yellow fever vaccination. This TCR came from a man aged 18 to 30 who received the YFV17D yellow fever vaccine. Written as DNA, the CDR3 is TGTGCCAGCAGCCCAGGCCTTACTAATGAAAAACTGTTTTTT. This sequence encodes CASSPGLTNEKLFF.